This T cell receptor (beta chain) was sequenced for a study of Graves' ophthalmopathy and Graves' hyperthyroidism. Germline values: CDR1 MDHEN, CDR2 SYDVKM. This CDR3 region has 14 residues. Trimming took off 3 bases at V and 5 bases at J, with 10 bases between the two ends. This clonotype was picked up many times. Amplification targeted the TCR beta CDR3 regions, with RNA transcripts as the source material. HTBI primers were used in a first-round RT-PCR, which preceded a second-round multiplex PCR. TCRdb used MiXCR to reprocess the multiplex PCR reads, holding one entry per CDR3 protein. This table has roughly 480,000 distinct CDR3 sequences, approximately 14% appearing once. Donors with ophthalmopathy: moderate-to-severe activity, CAS ≥3, NOSPECS ≥4, duration under 3 months. Ineligible for inclusion were patients with other autoimmune diseases, uncontrolled infections, pregnancy or lactation.

V usage is TRBV28 and J usage is TRBJ2-2; unclear D gene. The sequence was collected from a young woman with Graves' ophthalmopathy. The specimen sequenced was blood. DNA for the CDR3: TGTGCCAGCAGTTTCCACGTGAGAACCGGGGAGCTGTTTTTT. Its translation: CASSFHVRTGELFF.